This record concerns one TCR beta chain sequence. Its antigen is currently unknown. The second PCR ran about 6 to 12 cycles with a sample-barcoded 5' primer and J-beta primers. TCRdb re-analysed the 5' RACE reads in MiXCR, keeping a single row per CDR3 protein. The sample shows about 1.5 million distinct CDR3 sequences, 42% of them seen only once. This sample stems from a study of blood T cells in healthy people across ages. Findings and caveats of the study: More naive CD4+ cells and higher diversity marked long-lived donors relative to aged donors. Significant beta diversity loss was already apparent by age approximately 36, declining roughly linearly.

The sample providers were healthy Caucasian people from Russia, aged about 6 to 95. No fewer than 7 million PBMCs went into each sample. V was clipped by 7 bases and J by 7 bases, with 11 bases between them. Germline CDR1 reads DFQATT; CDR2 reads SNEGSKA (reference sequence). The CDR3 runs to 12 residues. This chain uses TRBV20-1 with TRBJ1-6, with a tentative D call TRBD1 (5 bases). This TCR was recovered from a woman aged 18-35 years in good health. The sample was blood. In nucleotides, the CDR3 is TGCAGTGTCCGGGACGGGAATTCACCCCTCCACTTT. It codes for CSVRDGNSPLHF.